This TCR beta chain was sequenced for a study of CD8+ T cells in alopecia areata. Whole-study findings and limits: Administration of tofacitinib significantly diminished scalp clonality and expanded CD8+ clones within the top 100.

Sample treatment: oral pan-JAK inhibitor, 5-10 mg twice daily. Peripheral blood samples and lesional scalp punch biopsies were obtained from alopecia areata patients. cDNA serving as the sequencing template came from extracted, reverse transcribed RNA. Libraries were prepared by immunoSEQ multiplex PCR; TCRdb keeps only in-frame clonotypes and omits some of them. Among 190,000 or so clones listed, about three fifths were seen once. Comment on this clone: Its antigen remains unknown.

V dropped 1 base and J dropped 7 bases, with 6 bases sitting between them. Germline CDR1 and CDR2: MNHNS and SASEGT. There are 12 residues in the CDR3. The rearrangement joins TRBV6-1 to TRBJ2-3; unclear D gene. The source of this sequence is a human donor with alopecia areata. Material: CD4+ T cells sorted from blood, obtained at week 4, from a patient treated with tofacitinib. CDR3 loop: CASSEVSYTQYF. In DNA form, the CDR3 reads TGTGCCAGCAGTGAAGTCTCTTATACGCAGTATTTT.